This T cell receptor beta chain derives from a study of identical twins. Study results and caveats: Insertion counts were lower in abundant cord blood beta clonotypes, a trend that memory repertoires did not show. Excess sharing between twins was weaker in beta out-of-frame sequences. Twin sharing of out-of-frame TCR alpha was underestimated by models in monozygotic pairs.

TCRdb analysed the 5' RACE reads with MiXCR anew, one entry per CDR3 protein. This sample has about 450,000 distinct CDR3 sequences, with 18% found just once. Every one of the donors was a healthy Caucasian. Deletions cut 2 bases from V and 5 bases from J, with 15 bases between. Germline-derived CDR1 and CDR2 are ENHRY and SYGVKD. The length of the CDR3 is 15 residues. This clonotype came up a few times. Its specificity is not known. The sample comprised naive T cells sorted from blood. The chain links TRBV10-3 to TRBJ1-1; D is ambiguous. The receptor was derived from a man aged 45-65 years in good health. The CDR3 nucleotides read TGTGCCATCAGTGAGATCGGGGAAGGGAGGACTGAAGCTTTCTTT. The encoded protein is CAISEIGEGRTEAFF.